The 14 T cell receptor beta chains reported below all come from one sample, sequenced in a study of T cell changes during pregnancy in multiple sclerosis. Some clones are missing from TCRdb's copy, which holds only in-frame ones; the method was immunoSEQ multiplex PCR. The table records about 40,000 clones, roughly nine tenths of them present only once. The sample in question was CD4+ T cells from peripheral blood mononuclear cells, obtained before pregnancy. These receptors came from a female donor with multiple sclerosis, enrolled in a pregnancy study.

The rearrangement joins TRBV28 to TRBJ2-1; 8 bases align to TRBD2. V shed 2 bases and J 6 bases; nucleotides not matched to a gene: 6. Germline CDR1 is MDHEN and CDR2 is SYDVKM. The CDR3 has 15 residues. CDR3 protein: CASSLTGGRGNEQFF. The CDR3 DNA follows: TGTGCCAGCAGTTTAACGGGGGGGAGGGGCAATGAGCAGTTCTTC.

The chain uses TRBV19 and TRBJ2-2, with TRBD1 identical over 7 bases. Trimming took 5 bases from V and 0 from J; bases not matched to a gene: 6. The germline gives CDR1 LNHDA, CDR2 SQIVND (reference sequence). CDR3 length equals 16 residues. The CDR3 region has the DNA TGTGCCAGTAGTTCGCCCGGGACAGCGAACACCGGGGAGCTGTTTTTT. Translating it yields CASSSPGTANTGELFF.

The rearrangement links TRBV7-3 to TRBJ2-1, with TRBD1 matching 8 bases. Trimming cost V 4 bases and J 6 bases; bases outside gene matches: 5. Germline CDR1 SGHTA, CDR2 FQGTGA. The CDR3 is 14 residues long. The CDR3 loop is CASSSSGGPNEQFF. CDR3 DNA: TGTGCCAGCAGCTCCTCAGGGGGCCCCAATGAGCAGTTCTTC.

This clone was counted once. This CDR3 is also generated by other DNA sequences in the sample. This chain connects TRBV19 to TRBJ2-7, with 10 positions matching TRBD1. CDR1 is LNHDA and CDR2 is SQIVND in the germline V gene (reference sequence). J gave up 2 bases and V 7 bases, and 11 bases lay outside the gene matches. The CDR3 covers 16 residues. This CDR3 reads CASTPRWDRGTYEQYF. CDR3 coding DNA: TGTGCCAGTACTCCTAGGTGGGACAGGGGAACCTACGAGCAGTACTTC.

In DNA, the CDR3 is TGTGCCAGTACCCGCCGTGCGACTAGCGGGATTATGGGCTACAATGAGCAGTTCTTC. This sequence encodes CASTRRATSGIMGYNEQFF. V gene TRBV19 combines with J gene TRBJ2-1, with TRBD2 matching 11 bases. CDR3 length: 19 amino acids. The trim removed 7 bases at V and 3 bases at J, leaving 17 bases unmatched. In germline, CDR1 is LNHDA, CDR2 SQIVND (reference sequence).

V gene TRBV30 combines with J gene TRBJ1-2; 9 bases line up with TRBD1. Trimming at V came to 2 bases and at J to 1 base, leaving 2 bases not matched to a gene. The CDR3 runs 14 residues. Germline V CDR1 and CDR2: GTSNPN, SVGIG (reference sequence). CDR3 sequence reads: CAWSRDRVNYGYTF. Written as DNA, the CDR3 is TGTGCCTGGAGTAGGGACAGGGTTAACTATGGCTACACCTTC.

The chain recombines TRBV9 with TRBJ1-1; D possibly corresponds to TRBD1 (6 bases). Germline CDR1 SGDLS, CDR2 YYNGEE. V was shortened by 7 bases and J by 4 bases, with 23 bases between the two germline ends. The CDR3 has 16 residues. The CDR3 sequence is CASSQTRTGRVTEAFF. The CDR3, as DNA: TGTGCCAGCTCTCAAACCCGAACAGGGCGGGTCACTGAAGCTTTCTTT. Supplemented by reference TRBV9 and TRBJ1-1, the full variable domain reads DSGVTQTPKHLITATGQRVTLRCSPRSGDLSVYWYQQSLDQGLQFLIQYYNGEERAKGNILERFSAQQFPDLHSELNLSSLELGDSALYFCASSQTRTGRVTEAFFGQGTRLTVV.

The table lists this clone with a count of one. The rearrangement uses TRBV7-9 and TRBJ2-4; a weak D match, TRBD2 (6 bases). The CDR3 covers 15 residues. Per germline, CDR1 SEHNR and CDR2 FQNEAQ (reference sequence). V was cut by 3 bases and J by 5 bases, with 14 bases left in between. The chain's CDR3 is CASSFAGLGENIQYF. The CDR3 bases are TGTGCCAGCAGCTTCGCGGGGCTGGGGGAAAACATTCAGTACTTC.

The rearrangement links TRBV28 to TRBJ2-1; 10 bases align to TRBD1. J lost 5 bases, V lost 4 bases, and 8 bases had no gene match. CDR1 is MDHEN, CDR2 SYDVKM, per germline. The CDR3 is made up of 16 amino acids. For the CDR3, the DNA is TGTGCCAGCAGTTCGACGGGACAGGGGTCGAACAATGAGCAGTTCTTC. This sequence encodes CASSSTGQGSNNEQFF.

This clone was counted once. The V gene is TRBV30, the J gene TRBJ2-7; TRBD1 matches at 8 bases. The CDR3 loop spans 15 amino acids. The germline gives CDR1 GTSNPN, CDR2 SVGIG (reference sequence). V trimming: 4 bases; J trimming: 1 base; junction bases outside the gene matches: 9. The CDR3 reads CAWTGLGDRSYEQYF. CDR3 bases: TGTGCCTGGACAGGTCTTGGGGACAGGTCCTACGAGCAGTACTTC.

The chain employs TRBV9 and TRBJ2-1, with 7 bases fitting TRBD2. The germline V gene has CDR1 SGDLS and CDR2 YYNGEE. The CDR3 is 16 amino acids. J lost 5 bases, V lost 4 bases, and 12 bases had no gene match. The CDR3 DNA sequence: TGTGCCAGCAGCCCAGGCCCAGCGGGGATGAACAATGAGCAGTTCTTC. It codes for CASSPGPAGMNNEQFF.

With regard to this clone: Other DNA sequences within the sample encode an identical CDR3. The V gene is TRBV10-3, the J gene TRBJ2-7; TRBD1 aligns across 9 bases. Per the germline V gene, CDR1 is ENHRY and CDR2 is SYGVKD. This CDR3 contains 14 residues. Germline trimming cut 6 bases from V and 4 bases from J; bases unmatched to any gene: 7. CDR3 nucleotides: TGTGCCATCAGGGGGGGACAGGGCTCATACGAGCAGTACTTC. Its protein product is CAIRGGQGSYEQYF.

This chain connects TRBV7-9 to TRBJ1-1; tentatively, D is TRBD1 (5 bases). Germline V CDR1 and CDR2: SEHNR, FQNEAQ (reference sequence). With 6 bases removed from V and 4 bases from J, the gap between germline ends came to 15 bases. The CDR3 is made up of 14 amino acids. CDR3 residues: CASSPQGMVTEAFF. The CDR3 nucleotides are TGTGCCAGCAGTCCCCAGGGTATGGTCACTGAAGCTTTCTTT.

The chain recombines TRBV6-5 with TRBJ2-2; 10 bases are a match to TRBD1. The CDR3 loop spans 15 amino acids. The V segment lost 11 bases and the J segment 2 bases; nucleotides outside the gene matches: 8. Germline CDR1 and CDR2: MNHEY and SVGAGI. In DNA, the CDR3 is TGTGCCTCCCGTCGGGACAGGGGAAACACCGGGGAGCTGTTTTTT. It encodes CASRRDRGNTGELFF.